One and the same sample provided the 29 T cell receptor beta chains below, sequenced in a study of T cells in Graves' hyperthyroidism and ophthalmopathy. Amplification of TCR beta CDR3 regions was performed using RNA transcripts as template. RT-PCR in the first round (using the HTBI primer set) targeted the TCR CDR3. TCRdb fed the multiplex PCR reads into MiXCR, producing one record per CDR3 protein. The sample includes approximately 640,000 distinct CDR3 sequences, around 15% of them seen just once. Sequencing was performed on blood. All receptors derive from a woman in her thirties with Graves' hyperthyroidism.

J is TRBJ2-7 and V is TRBV11-2; 8 nucleotides align to TRBD2. The V segment lost 5 bases and the J segment 2 bases; nucleotides outside the gene matches: 8. Germline-derived CDR1 and CDR2 are SGHAT and FQNNGV. The CDR3 contains 15 residues. CDR3 amino acids: CASSRGSGSPYEQYF. The CDR3 DNA is TGTGCCAGCAGCCGGGGGAGCGGGAGCCCCTACGAGCAGTACTTC.

This clonotype was counted many times. V usage is TRBV2 and J usage is TRBJ2-5, with D hard to call. The germline V gene has CDR1 SNHLY and CDR2 FYNNEI. V dropped 4 bases and J dropped 5 bases, with 20 bases sitting between them. The CDR3 extends over 16 amino acids. This chain's CDR3 is CASSGSVVGVGETQYF. DNA for the CDR3: TGTGCCAGCAGTGGCTCGGTAGTCGGTGTGGGGGAGACCCAGTACTTC.

Many counts were recorded for this clonotype. The V and J genes are TRBV12-3 or TRBV12-4 and TRBJ1-4; D gene uncertain. Trimming took off 5 bases at V and 7 bases at J, with 11 bases between the two ends. The length of the CDR3 is 13 residues. This CDR3 reads CASSGRLGEKLFF. The CDR3 nucleotides are TGTGCCAGCAGTGGGAGGCTGGGTGAAAAACTGTTTTTT.

This clonotype was recorded many times. V and J are TRBV20-1 and TRBJ2-7; the match to TRBD2 covers 10 bases. The CDR3 is 13 amino acids. In germline, CDR1 is DFQATT, CDR2 SNEGSKA (reference sequence). V trimming: 7 bases; J trimming: 6 bases; junction bases outside the gene matches: 9. The CDR3 region is CSVASGSRGEQYF. As DNA, the CDR3 is TGCAGTGTCGCTAGCGGGAGTAGGGGCGAGCAGTACTTC.

This rearrangement joins TRBV9 to TRBJ1-1; tentative D call: TRBD1 (5 bases). Trimming shortened V by 4 bases and J by 8 bases, and 15 bases separated the two germline ends. The length of the CDR3 is 13 residues. CDR1 is SGDLS, CDR2 YYNGEE, per germline. The CDR3 protein is CASSWDGVGEAFF. For the CDR3, the DNA is TGTGCCAGCAGCTGGGACGGGGTGGGGGAAGCTTTCTTT. The full variable domain, rest sourced from reference TRBV9 and TRBJ1-1, is DSGVTQTPKHLITATGQRVTLRCSPRSGDLSVYWYQQSLDQGLQFLIQYYNGEERAKGNILERFSAQQFPDLHSELNLSSLELGDSALYFCASSWDGVGEAFFGQGTRLTVV.

This clonotype has a handful of counts. V usage is TRBV19 and J usage is TRBJ1-5, with unresolved D. This CDR3 has 15 residues. Deletions cut 5 bases from V and 2 bases from J, with 13 bases between. CDR1 and CDR2 from the germline V gene are LNHDA and SQIVND (reference sequence). The CDR3 loop is CASSLPPGGNQPQHF. As DNA, the CDR3 is TGTGCCAGTAGTCTGCCCCCTGGGGGCAATCAGCCCCAGCATTTT.

Ten or more counts support this clonotype. This sequence joins TRBV11-2 and TRBJ1-2; 7 bases are shared with TRBD1. The CDR3 runs 15 residues. J was trimmed by 6 bases and V by 4 bases; bases with no gene match: 11. Germline assignment: CDR1 SGHAT and CDR2 FQNNGV. CDR3 amino acids: CASSSNRGRSNGYTF. CDR3 DNA sequence: TGTGCCAGCAGCTCTAACAGGGGAAGGAGCAATGGCTACACCTTC.

The rearrangement uses TRBV7-9 and TRBJ1-3; possibly TRBD1 for D (6 bases). Germline assignment: CDR1 SEHNR and CDR2 FQNEAQ (reference sequence). V dropped 5 bases and J dropped 5 bases, with 13 bases sitting between them. The CDR3 spans 14 residues. The CDR3 reads CASSQQGNRNTIYF. In nucleotides, the CDR3 is TGTGCCAGCAGCCAGCAGGGGAACCGAAACACCATATATTTT. The full variable domain, rest sourced from reference TRBV7-9 and TRBJ1-3, is DTGVSQNPRHKITKRGQNVTFRCDPISEHNRLYWYRQTLGQGPEFLTYFQNEAQLEKSRLLSDRFSAERPKGSFSTLEIQRTEQGDSAMYLCASSQQGNRNTIYFGEGSWLTVV.

In this sample, this clonotype turned up many times. The chain has TRBV20-1 and TRBJ2-5; perhaps TRBD2 as D (6 bases). This CDR3 contains 13 residues. Germline V gene data show CDR1 as DFQATT and CDR2 as SNEGSKA (reference sequence). V was pared by 0 bases and J by 5 bases, with 10 bases between. The DNA of the CDR3 is TGCAGTGCTAGAGATGTGCTAGCGGAGACCCAGTACTTC. The encoded protein is CSARDVLAETQYF.

In its sample, this clonotype was seen many times. The chain couples TRBV20-1 to TRBJ2-1; D unclear. The CDR3 consists of 15 residues. Trimming removed 5 bases at V and 0 bases at J, with 14 bases between. In germline, CDR1 is DFQATT, CDR2 SNEGSKA (reference sequence). The CDR3 is CSALPADASYNEQFF. As DNA, the CDR3 is TGCAGTGCTCTGCCGGCGGACGCCTCCTACAATGAGCAGTTCTTC.

This clonotype came up many times. The chain joins TRBV30 to TRBJ2-2; D is unclear. The CDR3 loop spans 14 amino acids. The germline CDR1 and CDR2 sequences are GTSNPN and SVGIG (reference sequence). The V and J ends lost 1 base and 5 bases respectively, with 11 bases between them. In DNA form, the CDR3 reads TGTGCCTGGAGTGGAACTGAAATTACCGGGGAGCTGTTTTTT. Amino acids: CAWSGTEITGELFF.

This clonotype has a count of ten or more. The chain is built from TRBV28 and TRBJ2-5; TRBD1 might be the D (7 bases). Trimming removed 7 bases at V and 3 bases at J, with 12 bases between. The CDR3 runs to 13 residues. Germline CDR1 reads MDHEN; CDR2 reads SYDVKM. In DNA form, the CDR3 reads TGTGCCAGCACAGGGGGGCGGGAAGAGACCCAGTACTTC. It encodes CASTGGREETQYF.

The rearrangement uses TRBV5-1 and TRBJ2-7, with 7 positions matching TRBD1. The CDR3 has 15 amino acids. V lost 4 bases to trimming and J lost 4 bases; unmatched junction nucleotides: 11. The V gene's germline CDR1 is SGHRS and CDR2 YFSETQ. CDR3 region: CASSPTGTALYEQYF. In DNA, the CDR3 is TGCGCCAGCAGCCCAACCGGGACAGCCCTATACGAGCAGTACTTC.

This clonotype showed up many times. The chain joins TRBV12-3 or TRBV12-4 to TRBJ2-3; 10 bases are a match to TRBD2. The CDR3 runs 14 residues. J was trimmed by 7 bases and V by 4 bases; bases with no gene match: 5. CDR3 nucleotides: TGTGCCAGCAGTTCTTCTAGCGGGAGCAATACGCAGTATTTT. Translation gives CASSSSSGSNTQYF.

This clonotype has only a few counts. V usage is TRBV4-2 and J usage is TRBJ2-7; D is perhaps TRBD1 (6 bases). Trimming took off 1 base at V and 4 bases at J, with 14 bases between the two ends. Germline CDR1 reads LGHNA; CDR2 reads YNFKEQ. The CDR3 consists of 15 residues. DNA for the CDR3: TGTGCCAGCAGCCAAGTTTCGGGACACTCGTACGAGCAGTACTTC. Its protein is CASSQVSGHSYEQYF.

This clonotype was detected ten times or more. J is TRBJ1-4 and V is TRBV30, with 7 nucleotides matching TRBD1. V shed 2 bases, J shed 8 bases, and the junction held 11 bases outside the gene matches. The length of the CDR3 is 15 residues. The germline gives CDR1 GTSNPN, CDR2 SVGIG (reference sequence). The CDR3 sequence: CAWSPGQARREKLFF. The CDR3 bases are TGTGCCTGGAGTCCCGGACAGGCAAGACGAGAAAAACTGTTTTTT.

This clonotype was seen only a few times. The rearrangement joins TRBV20-1 to TRBJ2-5; 9 bases fit TRBD1. Germline V gives CDR1 DFQATT, CDR2 SNEGSKA (reference sequence). CDR3 length: 13 amino acids. The trim removed 5 bases at V and 1 base at J, leaving 2 bases unmatched. The CDR3 here is CSAWDRVQETQYF. DNA of the CDR3: TGCAGTGCTTGGGACAGGGTCCAAGAGACCCAGTACTTC.

This clonotype was detected many times. V gene TRBV18 combines with J gene TRBJ1-1; the D gene is possibly TRBD1 (5 bases). Germline CDR1 is KGHSH and CDR2 is LQKENI. V was pared by 8 bases and J by 1 base, with 11 bases between. This CDR3 is 13 amino acids long. The CDR3 region is CASSPTGNTEAFF. The CDR3 DNA sequence: TGTGCCAGCAGTCCAACAGGGAACACTGAAGCTTTCTTT.

This clonotype was observed once. The chain employs TRBV6-1 and TRBJ2-7; TRBD1 agrees at 7 bases. The CDR3 runs to 16 residues. Germline CDR1 is MNHNS and CDR2 is SASEGT. V lost 6 bases to trimming and J lost 4 bases; unmatched junction nucleotides: 15. The CDR3 nucleotides read TGTGCCAGCAGCGTGAGTGGGGCAGGGGGATGGTACGAGCAGTACTTC. Translated: CASSVSGAGGWYEQYF.

The chain links TRBV20-1 to TRBJ1-6; D is perhaps TRBD1 (5 bases). The CDR3 is 15 amino acids. Germline V gene sequence: CDR1 DFQATT, CDR2 SNEGSKA (reference sequence). Trimming shortened V by 5 bases and J by 7 bases, and 18 bases separated the two germline ends. CDR3 DNA sequence: TGCAGTGCTGTGTACGACAGCAGAATCAATTCACCCCTCCACTTT. Translated, it gives CSAVYDSRINSPLHF.

This clonotype was counted at least ten times. V is TRBV24-1 and J is TRBJ2-1, with 8 bases fitting TRBD1. There are 15 residues in the CDR3. Trimming removed 7 bases from V and 1 base from J; junction bases left unmatched: 5. The germline V gene has CDR1 KGHDR and CDR2 SFDVKD. The CDR3: CATRDRAGSYNEQFF. CDR3 DNA: TGTGCCACCAGGGACAGGGCTGGATCCTACAATGAGCAGTTCTTC.

The chain combines TRBV13 with TRBJ1-1; a weak D match, TRBD1 (5 bases). This CDR3 spans 14 amino acids. The V end lost 8 bases, the J end lost 4 bases, and 17 bases lay between the germline ends. Germline V gives CDR1 PRHDT, CDR2 FYEKMQ (reference sequence). The CDR3 DNA reads as TGTGCCAGCTTCGACCAGGGAGGGATCACTGAAGCTTTCTTT. Its protein product is CASFDQGGITEAFF.

The chain links TRBV25-1 to TRBJ2-5; D perhaps matches TRBD2 (6 bases). The CDR3 totals 16 residues. Trimming removed 1 base from V and 4 bases from J, with 16 bases in between. Germline V gives CDR1 MGHDK, CDR2 SYGVNS. The CDR3 loop reads CASSESPLSAGETQYF. In nucleotides, the CDR3 is TGTGCCAGCAGTGAATCCCCCTTATCAGCGGGAGAGACCCAGTACTTC.

In its sample, this clonotype was seen a few times. The J gene is TRBJ2-1, the V gene TRBV19, with D maybe TRBD2 (6 bases). CDR3 length equals 14 residues. Trimming removed 3 bases from V and 4 bases from J, with 10 bases in between. In germline, CDR1 is LNHDA, CDR2 SQIVND (reference sequence). The CDR3 loop reads CASSIGGMYNEQFF. CDR3 nucleotide sequence: TGTGCCAGTAGTATCGGCGGGATGTACAATGAGCAGTTCTTC. Filled out from reference TRBV19 and TRBJ2-1, the complete variable domain reads DGGITQSPKYLFRKEGQNVTLSCEQNLNHDAMYWYRQDPGQGLRLIYYSQIVNDFQKGDIAEGYSVSREKKESFPLTVTSAQKNPTAFYLCASSIGGMYNEQFFGPGTRLTVL.

This chain uses TRBV5-1 with TRBJ2-7, with D possibly being TRBD1 (6 bases). CDR1 SGHRS and CDR2 YFSETQ come from the germline V gene. Trimming shortened V by 5 bases and J by 2 bases, and 14 bases separated the two germline ends. CDR3 length: 14 residues. The CDR3 DNA reads as TGCGCCAGCAGAAGAGAGACAGGTCCCTACGAGCAGTACTTC. Amino acids: CASRRETGPYEQYF.

About this clonotype itself: Just one base apart from a much larger clone, this may be a read error. This sequence joins TRBV12-3 or TRBV12-4 and TRBJ2-1; 7 nucleotides align to TRBD2. This CDR3 has 15 residues. CDR3 loop: CASSLGGGVYSEQFF. DNA for the CDR3: TGTGCCAGCAGTTTAGGGGGAGGGGTCTACAGTGAGCAGTTCTTC.

This clonotype was counted only a few times. This sequence joins TRBV7-2 and TRBJ1-4; D unresolved. V lost 1 base and J lost 0, with 12 bases in between. The CDR3 is 17 residues long. Germline CDR1 is SGHTA and CDR2 is FQGNSA. DNA of the CDR3: TGTGCCAGCAGCTTAGTGTTAATGTCTGCAACTAATGAAAAACTGTTTTTT. This encodes CASSLVLMSATNEKLFF.

This clonotype was picked up many times. The gene calls are TRBV20-1 and TRBJ1-5; perhaps TRBD1 as D (6 bases). CDR1 DFQATT and CDR2 SNEGSKA come from the germline V gene (reference sequence). CDR3 length equals 13 residues. CDR3 coding DNA: TGCAGCCTCTTACAGGGATCGGATCAGCCCCAGCATTTT. Amino acids: CSLLQGSDQPQHF.

This rearrangement joins TRBV7-9 to TRBJ2-1, with 8 bases that match TRBD2. Germline values: CDR1 SEHNR, CDR2 FQNEAQ (reference sequence). There are 16 residues in the CDR3. Germline trimming cut 5 bases from V and 6 bases from J; bases unmatched to any gene: 12. As DNA, the CDR3 is TGTGCCAGCAGCCCGGCCGGGACTAGTTTAGTCAATGAGCAGTTCTTC. Translation gives CASSPAGTSLVNEQFF.